This T cell receptor beta chain came from a study of blood T cells in healthy people across ages. Next came a second PCR, run for about 7 to 12 cycles, which used a sample-barcoded 5' primer along with a J-beta primer mix. A single record per CDR3 protein comes from TCRdb applying MiXCR to the 5' RACE reads. Of almost 1 million distinct CDR3 sequences in the sample, 51% were seen once. Isolation recovered at least 6 million PBMCs from every sample. No fewer than 6 micrograms of total RNA were isolated from every sample. This receptor was obtained from a woman aged 55 to 70 in good health. The sample taken for sequencing was blood.

DNA of the CDR3: TGTGCCGCGCAGACTAATCTGGTTTCACCCCTCCACTTT. It codes for CAAQTNLVSPLHF. This chain links TRBV28 with TRBJ1-6; D is unresolved. Germline CDR1 is MDHEN and CDR2 is SYDVKM. The CDR3 is made up of 13 amino acids. V lost 11 bases and J lost 9, with 17 bases in between.